These 25 T cell receptor beta chains were all obtained from the same sample, sequenced in a study of blood T cell repertoires in COVID-19. Only in-frame clones appear in the TCRdb table, and some are missing; sequencing was by immunoSEQ multiplex PCR. This sample carries 150,000 to 200,000 clones, roughly 81% of them seen once, and the ten largest clones take 9.5% to 12%. Sequenced input: peripheral blood. These receptors were collected from a middle-aged woman with COVID-19, enrolled during active disease.

This chain connects TRBV30 to TRBJ1-6; no definite D call. There are 15 residues in the CDR3. Germline assignment: CDR1 GTSNPN and CDR2 SVGIG (reference sequence). The germline V and J ends were trimmed by 0 bases and 1 base, with 7 bases remaining between them. CDR3 in DNA: TGTGCCTGGAGTGTCGGTTTTTCCTATAATTCACCCCTCCACTTT. It codes for CAWSVGFSYNSPLHF.

V is TRBV20-1 and J is TRBJ1-2, with D possibly being TRBD1 (6 bases). Per germline, CDR1 DFQATT and CDR2 SNEGSKA (reference sequence). The CDR3 is made up of 14 amino acids. Trimming removed 3 bases from V and 8 bases from J, with 19 bases in between. The CDR3 coding sequence is TGCAGTGCTAGTCTGGGGGGGCAACGTGGAGGCTACACCTTC. Its protein product is CSASLGGQRGGYTF.

The rearrangement joins TRBV30 to TRBJ2-7; 10 nucleotides line up with TRBD2. Trimming took 1 base from V and 2 from J; bases not matched to a gene: 5. Germline V gene lookup returns CDR1 GTSNPN and CDR2 SVGIG (reference sequence). The CDR3 has 15 residues. CDR3 sequence: CAWSGSSGGTYEQYV. The CDR3 nucleotides are TGTGCCTGGAGTGGGAGTAGCGGGGGGACCTACGAGCAGTACGTC.

The rearrangement uses TRBV7-2 and TRBJ2-1, with TRBD2 identical over 9 bases. CDR1 SGHTA and CDR2 FQGNSA come from the germline V gene. Unmatched junction bases numbered 12, after V lost 7 bases and J lost 8 bases. This CDR3 region has 15 residues. As DNA, the CDR3 is TGTGCCAGCACCCTTAGCGGGAGCCATGTGGATGAGCAGTTCTTC. This gives the protein CASTLSGSHVDEQFF.

This chain connects TRBV6-5 to TRBJ2-3, with D perhaps matching TRBD2 (6 bases). Looked up from germline, CDR1 is MNHEY and CDR2 is SVGAGI. The CDR3 length is 14 residues. V was cut by 5 bases and J by 6 bases, with 15 bases left in between. CDR3 residues: CASSPGARGDTQYF. CDR3 nucleotides: TGTGCCAGCAGTCCCGGGGCTCGGGGGGATACGCAGTATTTT.

This chain joins TRBV2 and TRBJ2-1; tentative D call: TRBD1 (6 bases). CDR1 is SNHLY, CDR2 FYNNEI, per germline. The ends were cut back, 5 bases at V and 0 bases at J, with 11 bases in the middle. The CDR3 contains 15 residues. The CDR3 region has the DNA TGTGCCAGCAGTCGACAGGAGAGCTCCTACAATGAGCAGTTCTTC. Its protein is CASSRQESSYNEQFF.

This chain uses TRBV7-8 with TRBJ2-1; 7 positions match TRBD2. The CDR3 spans 17 residues. Germline trimming cut 1 base from V and 4 bases from J; bases unmatched to any gene: 10. The germline V gene encodes CDR1 SGHVS and CDR2 FQNEAQ. The CDR3 region has the DNA TGTGCCAGCAGCTTAGGATACCGCGGGAGTAGGTACAATGAGCAGTTCTTC. As protein: CASSLGYRGSRYNEQFF.

This clone was seen just once. The V gene is TRBV5-5, the J gene TRBJ1-1; D is possibly TRBD1 (6 bases). The CDR3 loop spans 12 amino acids. Germline CDR1 and CDR2: SGHKS and YYEKEE (reference sequence). Deletions cut 4 bases from V and 8 bases from J, with 12 bases between. Here the CDR3 DNA reads TGTGCCAGCAGCATTGGACAGTTCGAAGCTTTCTTT. The encoded protein is CASSIGQFEAFF.

This clone was found once. This chain connects TRBV19 to TRBJ1-1; TRBD1 matches 8 bases. The germline V gene has CDR1 LNHDA and CDR2 SQIVND (reference sequence). The CDR3 totals 13 residues. The V and J ends lost 3 bases and 11 bases, in that order; junction bases with no gene match: 8. In nucleotides, the CDR3 is TGTGCCAGTAGTATGTGGCAGGGGGCGCGGGCTTTCTTT. As protein: CASSMWQGARAFF.

The chain uses TRBV6-6 and TRBJ2-2, with 16 bases aligning to TRBD2. CDR1 and CDR2 (germline): MNHNY, SVGAGI (reference sequence). J lost 7 bases, V lost 6 bases, and 5 bases had no gene match. The CDR3 spans 16 residues. CDR3 region: CASRPGLAGGSGELFF. The DNA of the CDR3 is TGTGCCAGCAGACCGGGACTAGCGGGAGGGAGCGGGGAGCTGTTTTTT.

This clone has just a few counts. J is TRBJ2-5 and V is TRBV29-1; D is perhaps TRBD1 (6 bases). V was clipped by 7 bases and J by 5 bases, with 17 bases between them. The germline gives CDR1 SQVTM, CDR2 ANQGSEA. CDR3 length: 13 amino acids. CDR3 DNA: TGCAGCGGCGTTACAGGGTCGGGCGAGACCCAGTACTTC. Translation: CSGVTGSGETQYF.

This clone has just one count. The chain combines TRBV15 with TRBJ2-2, with D hard to call. Trimming removed 2 bases from V and 4 bases from J, with 11 bases in between. The CDR3 covers 15 residues. Germline values: CDR1 LNHNV, CDR2 YYDKDF (reference sequence). The CDR3 sequence is CATSRPGSFTGELFF. The CDR3, as DNA: TGTGCCACCAGCAGACCCGGGTCCTTCACCGGGGAGCTGTTTTTT. The full variable domain, with the rest looked up from reference TRBV15 and TRBJ2-2, is DAMVIQNPRYQVTQFGKPVTLSCSQTLNHNVMYWYQQKSSQAPKLLFHYYDKDFNNEADTPDNFQSRRPNTSFCFLDIRSPGLGDTAMYLCATSRPGSFTGELFFGEGSRLTVL.

About this clone itself: The same CDR3 is also encoded by other DNA sequences in this sample. The gene calls are TRBV9 and TRBJ1-2; TRBD1 matches 11 bases. J lost 8 bases, V lost 3 bases, and 6 bases had no gene match. The CDR3 has 14 amino acids. Per germline, CDR1 SGDLS and CDR2 YYNGEE. The chain's CDR3 is CASSAGQGAGGYTF. CDR3 coding DNA: TGTGCCAGCAGCGCCGGACAGGGGGCGGGGGGCTACACCTTC.

This rearrangement joins TRBV5-4 to TRBJ1-2; D might be TRBD1 (6 bases). This CDR3 comprises 12 residues. V gave up 0 bases and J gave up 11 bases, with 11 bases separating them. Looked up from germline, CDR1 is SGHNT and CDR2 is YYREEE (reference sequence). The CDR3 DNA is TGTGCCAGCAGCTTGGAAGGGGGTCGTTACACCTTC. This translates into CASSLEGGRYTF.

CDR3 loop: CASSYSGPHTDTQYF. The CDR3 region has the DNA TGTGCCAGCAGTTACTCGGGGCCCCATACGGATACGCAGTATTTT. The gene calls are TRBV6-5 and TRBJ2-3, with D perhaps matching TRBD1 (5 bases). Germline-derived CDR1 and CDR2 are MNHEY and SVGAGI. The CDR3 is 15 amino acids. V was cut by 0 bases and J by 6 bases, with 13 bases left in between.

This clone was detected only once. The V call is TRBV6-1, the J call TRBJ2-2; D ambiguous. V was pared by 1 base and J by 3 bases, with 18 bases between. This CDR3 contains 18 residues. Germline V gene lookup returns CDR1 MNHNS and CDR2 SASEGT. CDR3 DNA sequence: TGTGCCAGCAGTGAAGTAATTTTGGTACAGACCGACACCGGGGAGCTGTTTTTT. Its translation is CASSEVILVQTDTGELFF.

This chain links TRBV5-3 with TRBJ1-2, with TRBD1 matching over 7 bases. TRBV5-3 is an ORF; its function is uncertain. The CDR3 consists of 13 residues. Trimming took 8 bases from V and 4 from J; bases not matched to a gene: 8. This CDR3 is CASRRGQSYGYTF. The CDR3 bases are TGTGCCAGCCGGAGGGGACAGAGCTATGGCTACACCTTC.

V gene TRBV6-5 combines with J gene TRBJ1-6; 8 nucleotides align to TRBD1. The V and J ends lost 3 bases and 6 bases, in that order; junction bases with no gene match: 1. CDR3 size: 14 residues. Germline V CDR1 and CDR2: MNHEY, SVGAGI. CDR3 sequence reads: CASSYGQGNSPLHF. CDR3 nucleotide sequence: TGTGCCAGCAGTTATGGACAGGGTAATTCACCCCTCCACTTT.

CDR3 bases: TGTGCCAGTAAAAGTTCAGGGGCCTTCTACCCCCAGCATTTT. Translated, it gives CASKSSGAFYPQHF. V is TRBV19 and J is TRBJ1-5, with a weak D call TRBD1 (6 bases). V was clipped by 7 bases and J by 10 bases, with 20 bases between them. The CDR3 length is 14 residues. The germline gives CDR1 LNHDA, CDR2 SQIVND (reference sequence).

CDR3: CASSPPSVSAPQETQYF. In DNA form, the CDR3 reads TGTGCCAGCAGCCCGCCCAGCGTATCTGCGCCCCAAGAGACCCAGTACTTC. The chain uses TRBV7-9 and TRBJ2-5; D not resolved. Per the germline V gene, CDR1 is SEHNR and CDR2 is FQNEAQ (reference sequence). The CDR3 extends over 17 amino acids. Trimming left V 5 bases short and J 1 base short, with 20 bases between.

This chain connects TRBV3-1 (or the pseudogene TRBV3-2) to TRBJ1-5, with D possibly TRBD1 on 5 matching bases. Deletions cut 5 bases from V and 2 bases from J, with 13 bases between. CDR1 and CDR2 from the germline V gene are LGHDT and YNNKEL (reference sequence). This CDR3 is built from 15 residues. CDR3 nucleotide sequence: TGTGCCAGCAGCACAGGAGGGACGGGCAATCAGCCCCAGCATTTT. Its translation is CASSTGGTGNQPQHF.

Only one count was recorded for this clone. The rearrangement uses TRBV6-1 and TRBJ1-1; D perhaps matches TRBD1 (5 bases). The V gene lost 0 bases and the J gene lost 13 bases, with 18 bases spanning the gap. The CDR3 is 14 residues long. Germline CDR1 is MNHNS and CDR2 is SASEGT. Here the CDR3 reads CASSEARPGMVGFF. DNA for the CDR3: TGTGCCAGCAGTGAAGCCCGTCCAGGGATGGTGGGTTTCTTT.

V gene TRBV6-1 combines with J gene TRBJ2-3, with D unclear. CDR3 size: 14 residues. V was clipped by 1 base and J by 3 bases, with 8 bases between them. Germline CDR1 is MNHNS and CDR2 is SASEGT. The CDR3 here is CASSEGAATDTQYF. The CDR3 DNA sequence: TGTGCCAGCAGTGAAGGGGCAGCTACAGATACGCAGTATTTT.

This rearrangement joins TRBV7-9 to TRBJ1-4; 7 nucleotides align to TRBD1. The CDR3 covers 15 residues. Germline-derived CDR1 and CDR2 are SEHNR and FQNEAQ (reference sequence). V dropped 2 bases and J dropped 4; count of bases not matched to a gene: 4. The DNA for the CDR3 is TGTGCCAGCAGCTTAAGAGGGACAGTTAATGAAAAACTGTTTTTT. Residues: CASSLRGTVNEKLFF.

The CDR3 nucleotides read TGCAGTGCTAGAGACAGGGCTGAAGCTTTCTTT. It translates to CSARDRAEAFF. This sequence joins TRBV20-1 and TRBJ1-1, with D perhaps TRBD1 (5 bases). Per germline, CDR1 DFQATT and CDR2 SNEGSKA (reference sequence). CDR3 size: 11 residues. V lost 0 bases to trimming and J lost 6 bases, with 5 bases between them.